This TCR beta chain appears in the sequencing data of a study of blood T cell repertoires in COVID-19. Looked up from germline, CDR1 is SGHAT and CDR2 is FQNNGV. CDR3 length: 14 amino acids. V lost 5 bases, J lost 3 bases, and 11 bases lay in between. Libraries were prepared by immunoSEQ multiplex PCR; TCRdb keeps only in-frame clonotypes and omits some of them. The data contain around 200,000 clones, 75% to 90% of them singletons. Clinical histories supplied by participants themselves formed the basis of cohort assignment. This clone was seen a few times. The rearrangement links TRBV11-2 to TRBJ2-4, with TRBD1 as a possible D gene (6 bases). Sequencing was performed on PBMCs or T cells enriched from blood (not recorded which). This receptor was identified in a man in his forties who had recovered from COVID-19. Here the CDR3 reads CASSPGTYKNIQYF. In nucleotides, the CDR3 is TGTGCCAGCAGCCCAGGGACATACAAAAACATTCAGTACTTC.